Listed below are T cell receptor beta chains from one sample, sequenced in a study of cytomegalovirus exposure and HLA in healthy donors. Profiling relied on immunoSEQ multiplex PCR, and the TCRdb table lists in-frame clones only, not all of them. The table has approximately 110,000 clones, less than 90% seen once; the top ten hold over 0.2%. What was sequenced was PBMCs. The source is a man aged 45-60 years in good health and CMV-seronegative. The CDR3 runs from the conserved cysteine through the conserved F or W. The order of the fields is clone size, J gene, V gene, D gene, CDR3 DNA, CDR3 protein. D genes are given only for firm matches. Expanded clones get a size class; other rows say once, few or many, or leave the size out.

few	TRBJ2-3	TRBV7-2	TRBD2	TGTGCCAGCAGCTTAGGGCTAGCGGATAGCACAGATACGCAGTATTTT	CASSLGLADSTDTQYF
once	TRBJ2-2	TRBV5-4	TRBD2	TGTGCCAGCAGCTCGGAACTAGCGGGGGGTATAACCGGGGAGCTGTTTTTT	CASSSELAGGITGELFF
.	TRBJ1-2	TRBV4-1	TRBD1	TGCGCCAGCAGCCAAGTGCCTGGGTCGGGACAGGGCGGCTATGGCTACACCTTC	CASSQVPGSGQGGYGYTF
.	TRBJ1-5	TRBV5-1	TRBD1	TGCGCCAGCAGCTTGTTTCCGGGACAGGTCGATCAGCCCCAGCATTTT	CASSLFPGQVDQPQHF
.	TRBJ2-7	TRBV5-1	.	TGCGCCAGCAGCTTGGTGGGGGCGGAGGACGAGCAGTACTTC	CASSLVGAEDEQYF
.	TRBJ2-3	TRBV2	TRBD1	TGTGCCAGCAGTGAAGGGTGGACAGGGGCCCCTCAGTATTTT	CASSEGWTGAPQYF
.	TRBJ1-2	TRBV5-4	TRBD1	TGTGCCAGCAGCTTGCTCTTGGACAGGGGCTATGGCTACACCTTC	CASSLLLDRGYGYTF
.	TRBJ2-1	TRBV7-9	.	TGTGCCAGCCGCACCCCCGGGGGAGTCCTTTACAATGAGCAGTTCTTC	CASRTPGGVLYNEQFF
.	TRBJ1-1	TRBV7-2	TRBD1	TGTGCCAGCGGTTGGACAGGGGAGGCTGAAGCTTTCTTT	CASGWTGEAEAFF
.	TRBJ2-7	TRBV7-9	TRBD1	TGTTCCAGCAGCCTCCCCCAGGGGGCCTACGAGCAGTACTTC	CSSSLPQGAYEQYF
.	TRBJ1-4	TRBV7-2	TRBD1	TGTGCCAGCAGCCGGGACAGGGGTGGTGAAAAACTGTTTTTT	CASSRDRGGEKLFF
.	TRBJ1-6	TRBV6-4	.	TGTGCCAGCATCCGAGGGGGTAGGTCACCCCTCCACTTT	CASIRGGRSPLHF
.	TRBJ2-7	TRBV7-2	.	TGTGCCAGCAGCTTAGGGTCAGGCGAATACGAGCAGTACTTC	CASSLGSGEYEQYF
.	TRBJ1-1	TRBV7-6	.	TGTGCCAGCAGCTTAGCCGGGTACGCAGGGATCGCTGAAGCTTTCTTT	CASSLAGYAGIAEAFF
.	TRBJ2-5	TRBV7-2	TRBD2	TGTGCCAGCAGCCCCCGGACTAGCGGGTACCAAGAGACCCAGTACTTC	CASSPRTSGYQETQYF
.	TRBJ1-4	TRBV30	.	TGTGCCTGGAGACAGGGTCGGAATGAAAAACTGTTTTTT	CAWRQGRNEKLFF
.	TRBJ2-7	TRBV19	TRBD1	TGTGCCAGTAGTATTGTGCTGGACAGGGGGGGGGAGCAGTACTTC	CASSIVLDRGGEQYF
.	TRBJ2-7	TRBV7-9	.	TGTGCCAGCAGCATAGTAGCGTCAGGCTCCTACGAGCAGTACTTC	CASSIVASGSYEQYF
.	TRBJ1-6	TRBV11-2	TRBD1	TGTGCCAGCAGTCGGGACAGGAGCTCCTATAATTCACCCCTCCACTTT	CASSRDRSSYNSPLHF
.	TRBJ1-4	TRBV5-8	.	TGTGCCAGCAGCAGGAGGGTTCGTGGTGAAAAACTGTTTTTT	CASSRRVRGEKLFF
.	TRBJ2-1	TRBV5-4	TRBD2	TGTGCCAGCAGCTGGGGGACTAGCGGGAATGGGAATGAGCAGTTCTTC	CASSWGTSGNGNEQFF
.	TRBJ2-2	TRBV27	.	TGTGCCAGCAGTTTTCGTCCAAGAGGGCTAAACACCGGGGAGCTGTTTTTT	CASSFRPRGLNTGELFF
.	TRBJ1-5	TRBV7-2	TRBD1	TGTGCCAGCAGCTCGACAGGGTCTAGCAATCAGCCCCAGCATTTT	CASSSTGSSNQPQHF
.	TRBJ1-2	TRBV6-5	.	TGTGCCAGCAGCCGGGGGGGGGCGGACTATGGCTACACCTTC	CASSRGGADYGYTF
.	TRBJ1-1	TRBV6-1	.	TGTGCCAGCAGTGACAGGGTGGACACTGAAGCTTTCTTT	CASSDRVDTEAFF
.	TRBJ2-7	TRBV25-1	.	TGTGCCAGCAGCCCTATGCTCCAGGGGCTCGCCCGGTACGAGCAGTACTTC	CASSPMLQGLARYEQYF
.	TRBJ2-7	TRBV28	TRBD2	TGTGCCAGCAGTTCCTCTAGCGGGAGCTCCTACGAGCAGTACTTC	CASSSSSGSSYEQYF
.	TRBJ2-7	TRBV12-5	.	TGTGCTAGTGGTTCGACCCGGGACTGGACCTACGAGCAGTACTTC	CASGSTRDWTYEQYF
.	TRBJ2-2	TRBV6-5	TRBD1	TGTGCCAGCAGTTACTCGCAGGGGGCGAAAGGCGGGGAGCTGTTTTTT	CASSYSQGAKGGELFF
.	TRBJ2-2	TRBV29-1	.	TGCAGCGTTTTACATTCGAACACCGGGGAGCTGTTTTTT	CSVLHSNTGELFF
.	TRBJ2-7	TRBV5-1	TRBD1	TGCGCCAGCACCGAAGGGGGCTTAGGCTACGAGCAGTACTTC	CASTEGGLGYEQYF
.	TRBJ1-4	TRBV11-2	.	TGTGCCAGCAGCTTAGTCGGGGGGAGTGAAAAACTGTTTTTT	CASSLVGGSEKLFF
few	TRBJ2-6	TRBV10-3	.	TGTGCCATCAGTGTTGAGCTCTCCTCTGGGGCCAACGTCCTGACTTTC	CAISVELSSGANVLTF
.	TRBJ1-3	TRBV6-5	.	TGTGCCAGCAGTTACAAGGGGTCCTCTGGAAACACCATATATTTT	CASSYKGSSGNTIYF
.	TRBJ2-2	TRBV5-6	.	TGTGCCAGCCGTCGGGATTTGAACACCGGGGAGCTGTTTTTT	CASRRDLNTGELFF
.	TRBJ1-6	TRBV27	TRBD1	TGTGCCAGCACATCCGGGACAGCTAATTCACCCCTCCACTTT	CASTSGTANSPLHF
.	TRBJ1-2	TRBV5-4	.	TGTGCCAGCAGTTCGGGAGGGCGAGAGATTTATGGCTACACCTTC	CASSSGGREIYGYTF
few	TRBJ1-2	TRBV6-4	TRBD1	TGTGCCAGCAGTGACTTCGGACAGGGGGGCCATGACTATGGCTACACCTTC	CASSDFGQGGHDYGYTF
.	TRBJ2-5	TRBV4-1	.	TGCGCCAGCAGCCAAGATATATACTACGGGTTGGATGAGACCCAGTACTTC	CASSQDIYYGLDETQYF
once	TRBJ2-2	TRBV6-5	.	TGTGCCAGCACTGGAAGGGGAAACACCGGGGAGCTGTTTTTT	CASTGRGNTGELFF
.	TRBJ1-2	TRBV7-9	.	TGTGCCAGCAGCTTAGTCCAGGGGATCTATGGCTACACCTTC	CASSLVQGIYGYTF
.	TRBJ1-6	TRBV27	TRBD1	TGTGCCAGCAGTACAACGGGACAGCTTGATTCACCCCTCCACTTT	CASSTTGQLDSPLHF